This entry lists 8 T cell receptor beta chains sequenced from one sample in a study of T cells in Graves' hyperthyroidism and ophthalmopathy. From RNA transcripts, TCR beta CDR3 regions were amplified. TCR CDR3 underwent first-round RT-PCR with the HTBI primer set. TCRdb itself ran the multiplex PCR reads through MiXCR, one entry per CDR3 protein. Here the sample spans approximately 490,000 distinct CDR3 sequences, about 20% being singletons. The sample was blood. The origin of the receptors is a woman in her seventies with Graves' ophthalmopathy.

This chain joins TRBV30 and TRBJ1-1; D ambiguous. Looked up from germline, CDR1 is GTSNPN and CDR2 is SVGIG (reference sequence). The length of the CDR3 is 11 residues. Deletions cut 4 bases from V and 8 bases from J, with 11 bases between. The CDR3 DNA follows: TGTGCCTGGAAGACCACTAGGGAAGCTTTCTTT. It translates to CAWKTTREAFF.

This clonotype was seen ten or more times. The chain uses TRBV12-3 or TRBV12-4 and TRBJ2-3, with 11 bases matching TRBD2. This CDR3 spans 16 amino acids. V was clipped by 4 bases and J by 4 bases; unmatched bases: 7. The CDR3 nucleotides read TGTGCCAGCAGTTACTATAGCGGGAGGGCCGCAGATACGCAGTATTTT. Encoded protein: CASSYYSGRAADTQYF.

The CDR3 loop reads CASSLLGYTTDTQYF. The CDR3, as DNA: TGCGCCAGCAGCTTGTTAGGGTACACCACAGATACGCAGTATTTT. The chain has TRBV5-1 and TRBJ2-3; D is ambiguous. V was trimmed by 1 base and J by 2 bases, leaving 11 bases between them. This CDR3 is 15 amino acids long. Germline V gene lookup returns CDR1 SGHRS and CDR2 YFSETQ.

This clonotype was found many times. V usage is TRBV7-2 and J usage is TRBJ2-5; 9 nucleotides agree with TRBD2. The CDR3 is made up of 18 amino acids. Germline values: CDR1 SGHTA, CDR2 FQGNSA. The V gene end was trimmed by 5 bases and the J gene end by 5 bases; junction bases not matched to a gene: 18. CDR3 DNA sequence: TGTGCCAGCAGCCTACGCGATAGCGGGAGAAACAGGCAGGAGACCCAGTACTTC. It codes for CASSLRDSGRNRQETQYF.

This clonotype was recorded a few times. The gene calls are TRBV7-2 and TRBJ1-6; D perhaps matches TRBD1 (5 bases). The CDR3 covers 17 residues. V was cut by 1 base and J by 4 bases, with 14 bases left in between. CDR1 is SGHTA and CDR2 is FQGNSA in the germline V gene. CDR3 DNA: TGTGCCAGCAGCTTAGACGATAGGGACTTATATAATTCACCCCTCCACTTT. Translation gives CASSLDDRDLYNSPLHF.

This clonotype was found many times. The rearrangement uses TRBV3-1 and TRBJ2-3; no clear D gene. Deletions cut 2 bases from V and 6 bases from J, with 9 bases between. The CDR3 consists of 13 residues. From germline, CDR1 is LGHDT and CDR2 YNNKEL (reference sequence). As DNA, the CDR3 is TGTGCCAGCAGCCAAAGAAGGCAGGATACGCAGTATTTT. Translation: CASSQRRQDTQYF.

This clonotype was seen more than once but under ten times. The rearrangement links TRBV6-2 or TRBV6-3 to TRBJ2-3; 7 nucleotides align to TRBD1. The CDR3 runs to 15 residues. V dropped 6 bases and J dropped 6; count of bases not matched to a gene: 12. The germline V gene encodes CDR1 MNHEY and CDR2 SVGEGT. The CDR3 coding sequence is TGTGCCAGCAGCCGTCGACAGGGTTGGTTGGATACGCAGTATTTT. This codes for CASSRRQGWLDTQYF.

At least ten counts were recorded for this clonotype. The chain is built from TRBV20-1 and TRBJ1-1; D is possibly TRBD1 (5 bases). CDR1 and CDR2 from the germline V gene are DFQATT and SNEGSKA (reference sequence). Trimming pared 1 base from V and 8 bases from J, leaving 14 bases between. The CDR3 is 13 amino acids. The CDR3 DNA is TGCAGTGCTAGAGTACTACAGGTTACCGAAGCTTTCTTT. Translated: CSARVLQVTEAFF.